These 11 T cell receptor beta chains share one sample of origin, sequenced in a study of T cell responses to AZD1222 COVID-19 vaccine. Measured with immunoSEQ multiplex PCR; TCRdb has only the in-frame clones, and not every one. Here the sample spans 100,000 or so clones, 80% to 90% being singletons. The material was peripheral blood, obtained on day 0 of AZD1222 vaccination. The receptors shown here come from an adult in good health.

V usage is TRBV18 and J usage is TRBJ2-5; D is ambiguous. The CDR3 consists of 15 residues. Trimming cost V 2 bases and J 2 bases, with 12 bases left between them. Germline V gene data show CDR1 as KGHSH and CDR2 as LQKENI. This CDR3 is CASSPSYPAQETQYF. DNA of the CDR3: TGTGCCAGCTCACCAAGTTATCCAGCGCAAGAGACCCAGTACTTC.

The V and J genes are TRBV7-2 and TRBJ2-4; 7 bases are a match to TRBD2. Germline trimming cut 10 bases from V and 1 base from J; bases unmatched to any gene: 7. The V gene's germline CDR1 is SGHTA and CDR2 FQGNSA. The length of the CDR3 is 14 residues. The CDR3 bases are TGTGCCAACCGGGGGGAAGAGGCCAAAAACATTCAGTACTTC. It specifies CANRGEEAKNIQYF. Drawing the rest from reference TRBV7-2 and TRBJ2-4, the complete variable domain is GAGVSQSPSNKVTEKGKDVELRCDPISGHTALYWYRQSLGQGLEFLIYFQGNSAPDKSGLPSDRFSAERTGGSVSTLTIQRTQQEDSAVYLCANRGEEAKNIQYFGAGTRLSVL.

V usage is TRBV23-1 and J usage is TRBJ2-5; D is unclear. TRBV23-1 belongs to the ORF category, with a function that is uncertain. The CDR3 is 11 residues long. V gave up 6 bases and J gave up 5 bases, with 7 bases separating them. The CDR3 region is CASRKKETQYF. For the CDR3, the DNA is TGCGCCAGCAGAAAAAAGGAGACCCAGTACTTC.

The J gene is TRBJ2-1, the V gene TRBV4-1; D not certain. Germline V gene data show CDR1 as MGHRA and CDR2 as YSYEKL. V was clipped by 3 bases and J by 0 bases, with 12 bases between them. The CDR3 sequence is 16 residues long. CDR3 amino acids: CASSQGLLFSYNEQFF. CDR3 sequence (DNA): TGCGCCAGCAGCCAGGGCCTTCTATTCTCCTACAATGAGCAGTTCTTC.

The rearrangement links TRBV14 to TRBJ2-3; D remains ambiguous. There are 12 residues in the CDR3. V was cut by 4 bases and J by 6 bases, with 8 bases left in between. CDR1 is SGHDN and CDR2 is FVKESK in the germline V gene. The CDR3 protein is CASSPSIDTQYF. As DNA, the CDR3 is TGTGCCAGCAGCCCAAGTATTGATACGCAGTATTTT. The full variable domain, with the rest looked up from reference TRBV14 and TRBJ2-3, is EAGVTQFPSHSVIEKGQTVTLRCDPISGHDNLYWYRRVMGKEIKFLLHFVKESKQDESGMPNNRFLAERTGGTYSTLKVQPAELEDSGVYFCASSPSIDTQYFGPGTRLTVL.

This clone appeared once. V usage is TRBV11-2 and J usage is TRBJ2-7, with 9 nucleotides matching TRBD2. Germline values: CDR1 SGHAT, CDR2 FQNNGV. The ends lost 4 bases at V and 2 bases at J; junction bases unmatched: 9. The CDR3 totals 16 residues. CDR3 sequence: CASSSRELAGPYEQYF. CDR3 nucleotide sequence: TGTGCCAGCAGCTCCCGAGAACTAGCGGGCCCCTACGAGCAGTACTTC.

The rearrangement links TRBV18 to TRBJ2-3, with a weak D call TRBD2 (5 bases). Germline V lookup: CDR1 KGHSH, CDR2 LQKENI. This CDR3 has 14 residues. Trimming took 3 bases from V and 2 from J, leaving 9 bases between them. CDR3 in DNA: TGTGCCAGCTCACCCACGGACTTCACAGATACGCAGTATTTT. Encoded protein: CASSPTDFTDTQYF.

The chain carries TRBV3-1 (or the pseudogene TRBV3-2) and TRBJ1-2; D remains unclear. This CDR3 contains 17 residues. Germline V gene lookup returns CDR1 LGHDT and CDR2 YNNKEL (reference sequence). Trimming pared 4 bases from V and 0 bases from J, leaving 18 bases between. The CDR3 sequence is CASSPAGAATTNYGYTF. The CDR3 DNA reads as TGTGCCAGCAGCCCGGCTGGTGCAGCAACTACTAACTATGGCTACACCTTC.

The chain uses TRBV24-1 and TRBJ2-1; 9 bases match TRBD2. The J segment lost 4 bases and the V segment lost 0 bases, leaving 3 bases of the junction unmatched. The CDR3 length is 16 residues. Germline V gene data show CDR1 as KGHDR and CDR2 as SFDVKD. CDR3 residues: CATSDLSLAGYNEQFF. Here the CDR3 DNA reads TGTGCCACCAGTGATTTGAGTCTAGCGGGGTACAATGAGCAGTTCTTC.

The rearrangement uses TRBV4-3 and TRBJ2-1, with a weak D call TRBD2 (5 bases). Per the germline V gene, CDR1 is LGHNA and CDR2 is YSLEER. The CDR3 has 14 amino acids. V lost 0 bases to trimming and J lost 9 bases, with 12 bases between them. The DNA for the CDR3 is TGCGCCAGCAGCCAAGAAGATAGCGTCTTTGAGCAGTTCTTC. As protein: CASSQEDSVFEQFF.

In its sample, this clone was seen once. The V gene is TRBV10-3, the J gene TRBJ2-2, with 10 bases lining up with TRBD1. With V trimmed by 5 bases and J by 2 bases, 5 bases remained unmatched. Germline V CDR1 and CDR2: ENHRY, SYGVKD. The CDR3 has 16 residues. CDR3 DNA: TGTGCCATCAGTAGGACAGGGGGTACTAACACCGGGGAGCTGTTTTTT. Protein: CAISRTGGTNTGELFF.